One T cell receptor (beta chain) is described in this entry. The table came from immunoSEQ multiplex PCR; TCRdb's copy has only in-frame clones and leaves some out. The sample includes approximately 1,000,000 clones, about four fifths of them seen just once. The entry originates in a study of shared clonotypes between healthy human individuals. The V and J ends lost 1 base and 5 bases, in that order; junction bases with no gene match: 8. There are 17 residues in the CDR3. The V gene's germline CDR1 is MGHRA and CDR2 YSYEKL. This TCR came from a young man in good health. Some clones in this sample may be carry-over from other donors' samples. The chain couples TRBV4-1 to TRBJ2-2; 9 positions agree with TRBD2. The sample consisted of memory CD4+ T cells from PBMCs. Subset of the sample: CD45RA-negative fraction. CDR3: CASSQVPAGGQTGELFF. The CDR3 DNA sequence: TGCGCCAGCAGCCAAGTACCAGCGGGAGGTCAGACCGGGGAGCTGTTTTTT.